These 32 T cell receptor beta chains share one sample of origin, sequenced in a study of technical replicates of blood from several donors. Clones were read by immunoSEQ multiplex PCR, and TCRdb kept only the in-frame ones, dropping some. The table includes 11,000 to 15,000 clones, roughly 80% detected once. Sequencing input: PBMCs. These receptors all stem from a human donor in good health.

J is TRBJ2-1 and V is TRBV7-9; D uncertain. From germline, CDR1 is SEHNR and CDR2 FQNEAQ (reference sequence). The CDR3 length is 13 residues. V was shortened by 2 bases and J by 7 bases, with 9 bases between the two germline ends. The CDR3 protein is CASSLLFSNEQFF. DNA of the CDR3: TGTGCCAGCAGCTTACTATTCTCAAATGAGCAGTTCTTC.

This clone occurred a few times. This chain links TRBV6-5 with TRBJ2-3; D might be TRBD2 (6 bases). The CDR3 runs 15 residues. The ends were cut back, 5 bases at V and 1 base at J, with 13 bases in the middle. Germline loops: CDR1 MNHEY, CDR2 SVGAGI. CDR3 residues: CASSRTSIGTDTQYF. The CDR3 nucleotides read TGTGCCAGCAGTCGAACTAGCATAGGCACAGATACGCAGTATTTT.

This chain uses TRBV2 with TRBJ1-1; no clear D gene. CDR1 and CDR2 from the germline V gene are SNHLY and FYNNEI. This CDR3 comprises 13 residues. The V and J ends lost 7 bases and 4 bases respectively, with 13 bases between them. The CDR3 coding sequence is TGTGCCAGCACAGACAACCTCCCCACTGAAGCTTTCTTT. Residues: CASTDNLPTEAFF.

The CDR3 reads CASSWTPNQPQHF. The CDR3 DNA is TGCGCCAGCAGTTGGACACCTAATCAGCCCCAGCATTTT. The V call is TRBV5-1, the J call TRBJ1-5, with D perhaps matching TRBD1 (5 bases). The germline V and J ends were trimmed by 5 bases and 4 bases, with 10 bases remaining between them. This CDR3 contains 13 residues. Germline V gene lookup returns CDR1 SGHRS and CDR2 YFSETQ.

The chain uses TRBV18 and TRBJ1-2; no reliable D call. Germline loops: CDR1 KGHSH, CDR2 LQKENI. V lost 1 base and J 7 bases, leaving 19 bases between the germline ends. This CDR3 region has 16 residues. In nucleotides, the CDR3 is TGTGCCAGCTCACCACGGGAGCCGGGCCCTGCGCTTGGCTACACCTTC. Protein: CASSPREPGPALGYTF.

V usage is TRBV28 and J usage is TRBJ1-4; D gene uncertain. Germline CDR1 reads MDHEN; CDR2 reads SYDVKM. V lost 2 bases and J lost 0, with 7 bases in between. The CDR3 contains 15 residues. The CDR3 loop is CASSLTTPTNEKLFF. The CDR3 DNA is TGTGCCAGCAGTTTAACCACTCCAACTAATGAAAAACTGTTTTTT. Together with reference TRBV28 and TRBJ1-4, the CDR3 gives the full variable domain: DVKVTQSSRYLVKRTGEKVFLECVQDMDHENMFWYRQDPGLGLRLIYFSYDVKMKEKGDIPEGYSVSREKKERFSLILESASTNQTSMYLCASSLTTPTNEKLFFGSGTQLSVL.

CDR3 region: CASSLGLAGGDLLVGTQYF. The CDR3 DNA follows: TGTGCCAGCAGCTTAGGGTTGGCAGGGGGCGACCTGCTAGTGGGTACGCAGTATTTT. The chain couples TRBV7-9 to TRBJ2-3; 8 nucleotides line up with TRBD1. Germline assignment: CDR1 SEHNR and CDR2 FQNEAQ (reference sequence). V lost 1 base and J lost 8; bases outside the gene matches: 20. The CDR3 runs to 19 residues.

The J gene is TRBJ1-1, the V gene TRBV5-5; 11 nucleotides agree with TRBD1. Unmatched junction bases numbered 5, after V lost 4 bases and J lost 0 bases. The germline gives CDR1 SGHKS, CDR2 YYEKEE (reference sequence). This CDR3 region has 16 residues. As DNA, the CDR3 is TGTGCCAGCAGCACGGACAGGGGGCAGTTGAACACTGAAGCTTTCTTT. This codes for CASSTDRGQLNTEAFF.

The J gene is TRBJ1-2, the V gene TRBV23-1; a weak D match, TRBD1 (5 bases). TRBV23-1 has ORF status, its function being uncertain. Trimming pared 2 bases from V and 0 bases from J, leaving 25 bases between. This CDR3 is built from 20 residues. Written as DNA, the CDR3 is TGCGCCAGCAGTCAAGGGGGGAAGTTAGTAGTGGCGAACTCTAACTATGGCTACACCTTC. Amino acids: CASSQGGKLVVANSNYGYTF.

The genes are TRBV5-1 and TRBJ2-1; unclear D gene. Trimming stripped 7 bases from V and 0 bases from J, with 11 bases between. The CDR3 runs to 14 residues. Germline-derived CDR1 and CDR2 are SGHRS and YFSETQ. CDR3 protein: CASSSAGSYNEQFF. As DNA, the CDR3 is TGCGCCAGCTCGTCGGCAGGCTCCTACAATGAGCAGTTCTTC.

The V call is TRBV2, the J call TRBJ2-3, with 7 bases lining up with TRBD1. The CDR3 is 17 residues long. Germline lookup yields CDR1 SNHLY and CDR2 FYNNEI. V gave up 8 bases and J gave up 2 bases; unmatched junction bases: 16. The CDR3 is CASALNRGPGSTDTQYF. CDR3 in DNA: TGTGCCAGCGCATTAAACAGGGGCCCAGGTTCCACAGATACGCAGTATTTT.

The chain links TRBV10-3 to TRBJ1-2, with 7 nucleotides matching TRBD1. Losses at the gene ends were 3 bases for V and 2 bases for J; bases not matched to a gene: 3. The length of the CDR3 is 14 residues. CDR1 is ENHRY and CDR2 is SYGVKD in the germline V gene. The CDR3 sequence is CAISDTGANYGYTF. The CDR3 DNA reads TGTGCCATCAGTGATACAGGGGCCAACTATGGCTACACCTTC.

The chain recombines TRBV6-1 with TRBJ2-7; unclear D gene. Germline CDR1 MNHNS, CDR2 SASEGT. V was cut by 6 bases and J by 3 bases, with 3 bases left in between. The length of the CDR3 is 10 residues. This chain's CDR3 is CASSFYEQYF. The CDR3 DNA follows: TGTGCCAGCAGCTTCTACGAGCAGTACTTC.

This clone has more than one count but fewer than ten. The chain is built from TRBV7-2 and TRBJ1-1; D gene uncertain. The CDR3 consists of 11 residues. Germline CDR1 and CDR2: SGHTA and FQGNSA. V lost 0 bases to trimming and J lost 11 bases, with 7 bases between them. CDR3 DNA sequence: TGTGCCAGCAGCTTAGCTTTCGTGGCTTTCTTT. Translation: CASSLAFVAFF.

This clone turned up a few times. The rearrangement links TRBV6-1 to TRBJ1-5; no clear D. Germline loops: CDR1 MNHNS, CDR2 SASEGT. The V and J ends lost 6 bases and 5 bases respectively, with 5 bases between them. The length of the CDR3 is 11 residues. The CDR3 is CASSVDQPQHF. CDR3 coding DNA: TGTGCCAGCAGCGTCGATCAGCCCCAGCATTTT.

V gene TRBV7-3 combines with J gene TRBJ2-2; TRBD2 aligns across 10 bases. V shed 5 bases, J shed 4 bases, and the junction held 10 bases outside the gene matches. Germline V CDR1 and CDR2: SGHTA, FQGTGA. This CDR3 has 17 amino acids. Here the CDR3 reads CASSPWLAGVGTGELFF. CDR3 nucleotide sequence: TGTGCCAGCAGCCCTTGGCTAGCGGGAGTGGGCACCGGGGAGCTGTTTTTT.

In its sample, this clone was seen a few times. The DNA of the CDR3 is TGTGCCAGCATCGCAGCGGGCACCTACAATGAGCAGTTCTTC. It translates to CASIAAGTYNEQFF. The V gene is TRBV2, the J gene TRBJ2-1; D is perhaps TRBD2 (6 bases). Germline V gives CDR1 SNHLY, CDR2 FYNNEI. Trimming took off 7 bases at V and 2 bases at J, with 12 bases between the two ends. The CDR3 is 14 amino acids.

The chain is built from TRBV19 and TRBJ1-4, with D unresolved. The germline CDR1 and CDR2 sequences are LNHDA and SQIVND (reference sequence). Trimming left V 3 bases short and J 7 bases short, with 15 bases between. The CDR3 has 15 amino acids. The CDR3 bases are TGTGCCAGTAGTATCGTCGGTGTACGTAGTGAAAAACTGTTTTTT. Protein product: CASSIVGVRSEKLFF. The full variable domain, rest sourced from reference TRBV19 and TRBJ1-4, is DGGITQSPKYLFRKEGQNVTLSCEQNLNHDAMYWYRQDPGQGLRLIYYSQIVNDFQKGDIAEGYSVSREKKESFPLTVTSAQKNPTAFYLCASSIVGVRSEKLFFGSGTQLSVL.

This clone was counted a single time. The rearrangement joins TRBV6-6 to TRBJ2-7; 11 nucleotides agree with TRBD1. The germline gives CDR1 MNHNY, CDR2 SVGAGI (reference sequence). V dropped 0 bases and J dropped 2; count of bases not matched to a gene: 0. The CDR3 contains 15 residues. CDR3 protein: CASSYSGQGAYEQYF. DNA of the CDR3: TGTGCCAGCAGTTACTCGGGACAGGGGGCCTACGAGCAGTACTTC.

The rearrangement uses TRBV4-1 and TRBJ2-5, with D tentatively TRBD2 (6 bases). Per the germline V gene, CDR1 is MGHRA and CDR2 is YSYEKL. This CDR3 has 15 amino acids. V was shortened by 0 bases and J by 5 bases, with 13 bases between the two germline ends. CDR3 in amino acids: CASSQEAGRLETQYF. In DNA, the CDR3 is TGCGCCAGCAGCCAAGAAGCAGGGAGGTTGGAGACCCAGTACTTC.

The chain carries TRBV2 and TRBJ2-3, with 11 bases aligning to TRBD2. V lost 4 bases, J lost 5 bases, and 2 bases stayed unmatched. This CDR3 is 14 amino acids long. Germline V gene lookup returns CDR1 SNHLY and CDR2 FYNNEI. The CDR3: CASSVLAGEDTQYF. CDR3 DNA: TGTGCCAGCAGTGTACTAGCGGGAGAAGATACGCAGTATTTT.

This chain joins TRBV11-2 and TRBJ2-1; 7 bases are a match to TRBD2. The trim removed 1 base at V and 7 bases at J, leaving 10 bases unmatched. This CDR3 has 16 residues. Per the germline V gene, CDR1 is SGHAT and CDR2 is FQNNGV. The chain's CDR3 is CASSLGSAGRGNEQFF. For the CDR3, the DNA is TGTGCCAGCAGCTTAGGTTCAGCGGGGCGGGGTAATGAGCAGTTCTTC.

V is TRBV7-3 and J is TRBJ2-3; TRBD1 might be the D (6 bases). Trimming pared 5 bases from V and 1 base from J, leaving 13 bases between. Germline V gives CDR1 SGHTA, CDR2 FQGTGA. There are 15 residues in the CDR3. CDR3 residues: CASSQGLGGTDTQYF. For the CDR3, the DNA is TGTGCCAGCAGCCAGGGGTTAGGAGGCACAGATACGCAGTATTTT.

This chain uses TRBV2 with TRBJ1-5, with 8 bases matching TRBD1. The V gene end was trimmed by 4 bases and the J gene end by 4 bases; junction bases not matched to a gene: 9. This CDR3 contains 16 residues. CDR1 SNHLY and CDR2 FYNNEI come from the germline V gene. The CDR3 is CASSVSGGVGNQPQHF. In DNA, the CDR3 is TGTGCCAGCAGTGTTTCAGGGGGCGTCGGGAATCAGCCCCAGCATTTT.

The chain joins TRBV5-1 to TRBJ2-3; D possibly corresponds to TRBD2 (6 bases). This CDR3 region has 19 residues. In germline, CDR1 is SGHRS, CDR2 YFSETQ. The V end lost 4 bases, the J end lost 1 base, and 25 bases lay between the germline ends. The CDR3 loop reads CASSAGSPRTIRGTDTQYF. As DNA, the CDR3 is TGCGCCAGCAGCGCGGGCAGCCCAAGGACTATTAGGGGCACAGATACGCAGTATTTT.

This clone was found once. The chain uses TRBV5-1 and TRBJ2-2; 9 bases are shared with TRBD1. V was clipped by 4 bases and J by 3 bases; unmatched bases: 10. Germline CDR1 SGHRS, CDR2 YFSETQ. CDR3 length equals 17 residues. This CDR3 reads CASSPSTGGAYTGELFF. The CDR3 DNA is TGCGCCAGCAGCCCCTCTACAGGGGGCGCTTACACCGGGGAGCTGTTTTTT.

DNA of the CDR3: TGTGCCAGCAGCGCGGCAGCGGGGGGAGCCCGCCACGAGCAGTACTTC. Translating it yields CASSAAAGGARHEQYF. The chain has TRBV9 and TRBJ2-7, with TRBD2 identical over 9 bases. Germline V gene lookup returns CDR1 SGDLS and CDR2 YYNGEE. V shed 3 bases, J shed 5 bases, and the junction held 12 bases outside the gene matches. The CDR3 length is 16 residues. The full variable domain, its missing parts supplied by reference TRBV9 and TRBJ2-7, is DSGVTQTPKHLITATGQRVTLRCSPRSGDLSVYWYQQSLDQGLQFLIQYYNGEERAKGNILERFSAQQFPDLHSELNLSSLELGDSALYFCASSAAAGGARHEQYFGPGTRLTVT.

The chain links TRBV29-1 to TRBJ2-7; 7 bases align to TRBD2. This CDR3 has 13 residues. CDR1 is SQVTM and CDR2 is ANQGSEA in the germline V gene. After removal of 6 bases from V and 9 bases from J, the junction contained 14 bases not matched to a gene. CDR3 in amino acids: CSVKTSLGDGQYF. The DNA for the CDR3 is TGCAGCGTCAAGACTAGCCTGGGGGACGGGCAGTACTTC.

This clone occurred a few times. The chain recombines TRBV19 with TRBJ1-5; weak D call: TRBD1 (5 bases). The CDR3 loop spans 15 amino acids. Germline-derived CDR1 and CDR2 are LNHDA and SQIVND (reference sequence). Between the trimmed V and J ends, which lost 8 bases and 0 bases, there was a span of 14 bases. CDR3 sequence reads: CASCPTALSNQPQHF. In DNA, the CDR3 is TGTGCCAGTTGCCCGACAGCACTTAGCAATCAGCCCCAGCATTTT.

Notes on this clone: The CDR3 ends on some other residue instead of the conserved phenylalanine or tryptophan, so this is likely a read error. The limits of the CDR3 on the DNA are not certain, so only TCRdb's listed CDR3 is given. The CDR3 reads CASSPLQGTVVI. The chain has TRBV18 and TRBJ2-7; TRBD1 is the table's D call and was not checked against the DNA. Ends included, the CDR3 has 12 residues. CDR1 is KGHSH and CDR2 is LQKENI in the germline V gene.

The chain uses TRBV28 and TRBJ2-5; D unresolved. Trimming pared 2 bases from V and 4 bases from J, leaving 14 bases between. CDR1 MDHEN and CDR2 SYDVKM come from the germline V gene. The CDR3 loop spans 15 amino acids. CDR3 in amino acids: CASSLRRLRPETQYF. CDR3 bases: TGTGCCAGCAGTTTAAGGAGACTCCGTCCAGAGACCCAGTACTTC.

The rearrangement joins TRBV11-2 to TRBJ2-7, with D possibly TRBD2 on 6 matching bases. Germline V gene sequence: CDR1 SGHAT, CDR2 FQNNGV. V dropped 6 bases and J dropped 2 bases, with 14 bases sitting between them. The CDR3 consists of 14 residues. The CDR3 nucleotides read TGTGCCAGCAGGAAACAGCGGGCCGCCTACGAGCAGTACTTC. It is translated as CASRKQRAAYEQYF.